This TCR beta chain was documented in a study of radiotherapy plus CTLA-4 blockade in lung cancer. Whole-study findings and limits: Early blood T cell clone dynamics reportedly forecast response best, with interferon-beta. Radiotherapy was combined with ipilimumab, and tumor-derived TCR clones then expanded in blood.

With 3 bases removed from V and 5 bases from J, the gap between germline ends came to 11 bases. This CDR3 region has 15 residues. In its sample, this clone was seen once. What it recognizes is unknown. This table comes from immunoSEQ multiplex PCR, and its TCRdb copy is limited to in-frame clones, with some not included. The sample holds around 90,000 clones, 83% seen once. The TCR originated in a human donor with non-small cell lung cancer who had stable disease on radiotherapy plus ipilimumab. The chain combines TRBV23-1 with TRBJ1-6; D gene ambiguous. TRBV23-1 is recorded as an ORF, its role being uncertain. This sample comprised peripheral blood, obtained from a patient treated with radiotherapy plus ipilimumab. This CDR3 is CASSHPGTHNSPLHF. The CDR3 nucleotides read TGCGCCAGCAGTCATCCCGGCACACATAATTCACCCCTCCACTTT.